This TCR beta chain is drawn from a study of identical twins. On this clonotype: Antigen specificity is unknown.

TCRdb re-called the 5' RACE reads with MiXCR, one entry per CDR3 protein. The sample has 200,000 to 250,000 distinct CDR3 sequences, more than 13% seen once. Study outcomes and limitations: Invariant T cells like MAIT and iNKT could partly confound the zero-insertion analyses. Conclusions relied on cross-sectional statistical analysis, not following the same donors.

CDR1 and CDR2 (germline): GTSNPN, SVGIG (reference sequence). This CDR3 is built from 11 residues. V lost 0 bases and J 13 bases, leaving 7 bases between the germline ends. Sequencing was performed on memory (CD45RO+) T cells sorted from blood. The gene calls are TRBV30 and TRBJ2-6; D unclear. The receptor was derived from a woman aged 18-29 years in good health. The CDR3 nucleotides are TGTGCCTGGAGTGTAACGGTGGTCCTGACTTTC. This sequence encodes CAWSVTVVLTF.